This T cell receptor beta chain was captured by sequencing in a study of T cells in Graves' hyperthyroidism and ophthalmopathy. As for the study in general: At initial diagnosis, before any treatment had begun, peripheral blood was obtained.

Over 18 months, lack of ophthalmopathy progression marked Graves' hyperthyroidism as stable. Overall study findings and caveats: Blood also contained most expanded thyroid clonotypes above 0.001. Ophthalmopathy was told apart from stable hyperthyroidism by a 13 V-J model.

This CDR3 spans 12 amino acids. Germline loops: CDR1 DFQATT, CDR2 SNEGSKA (reference sequence). Trimming shortened V by 6 bases and J by 4 bases, and 10 bases separated the two germline ends. This clonotype was picked up a small number of times. The antigen remains unidentified. The TCR beta CDR3 regions underwent amplification using RNA transcripts as the source. HTBI primers were the set used in a first-round RT-PCR of the TCR CDR3. TCRdb reprocessed the multiplex PCR reads via MiXCR and lists one record per CDR3 protein. The data show around 700,000 distinct CDR3 sequences, about a third seen once. The gene calls are TRBV20-1 and TRBJ1-3, with D maybe TRBD1 (6 bases). The sample was blood. The TCR sequence derives from a woman in her forties with Graves' hyperthyroidism. CDR3 protein: CSAQGWGNTIYF. As DNA, the CDR3 is TGCAGTGCCCAGGGGTGGGGAAACACCATATATTTT.